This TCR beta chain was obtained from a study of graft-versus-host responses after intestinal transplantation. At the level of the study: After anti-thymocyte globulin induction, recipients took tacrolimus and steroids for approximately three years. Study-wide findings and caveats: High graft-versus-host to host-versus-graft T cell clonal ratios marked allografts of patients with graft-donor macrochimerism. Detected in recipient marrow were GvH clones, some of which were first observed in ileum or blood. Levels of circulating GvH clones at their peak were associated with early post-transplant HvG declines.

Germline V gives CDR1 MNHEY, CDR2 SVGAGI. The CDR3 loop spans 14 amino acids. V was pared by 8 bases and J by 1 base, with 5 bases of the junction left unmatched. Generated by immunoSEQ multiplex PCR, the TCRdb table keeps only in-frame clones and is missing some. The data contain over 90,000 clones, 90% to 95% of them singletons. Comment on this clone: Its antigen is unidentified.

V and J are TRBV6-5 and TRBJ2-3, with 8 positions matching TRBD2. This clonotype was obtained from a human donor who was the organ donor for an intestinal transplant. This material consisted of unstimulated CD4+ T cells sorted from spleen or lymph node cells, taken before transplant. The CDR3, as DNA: TGTGCCAGCTCCAGCGGGGGTCGCACAGATACGCAGTATTTT. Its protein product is CASSSGGRTDTQYF.